What follows describes a single T cell receptor (beta chain). Its antigen is unidentified. Measured with immunoSEQ multiplex PCR; TCRdb has only the in-frame clones, and not every one. Of about 460,000 clones listed, about nine tenths are singletons. The data are from a study of Ad26.COV2.S vaccination and SARS-CoV-2 variants. In the study overall: Donor joined the COV1001 Ad26.COV2.S trial arm. Into the muscle, Ad26.COV2.S was dosed once or twice, 56 days apart.

Treatment reported: some 19 received Ad26.COV2.S at low or high dose, single or two shots; about 5 received placebo; per-sample allocation not given. Sampling occurred on day 63 after the first vaccine or placebo injection. What was given as vaccine was an Ad26 vector encoding Wuhan-strain SARS-CoV-2 spike. With 5 bases removed from V and 3 bases from J, the gap between germline ends came to 12 bases. CDR3 length equals 14 residues. Germline loops: CDR1 SGHAT, CDR2 FQNNGV. Points from the study as a whole: Vaccinees and placebo recipients showed similar non-spike TCR breadth.

The chain couples TRBV11-2 to TRBJ2-3, with D unresolved. This TCR was sampled from a person aged 18-60 years who received the Ad26.COV2.S COVID-19 vaccine or a placebo. The material was peripheral blood, obtained in a trial of Ad26.COV2.S vaccine versus placebo. CDR3 protein: CASSRRAGTDTQYF. The DNA for the CDR3 is TGTGCCAGCAGCCGCCGGGCTGGGACAGATACGCAGTATTTT. Drawing the rest from reference TRBV11-2 and TRBJ2-3, the complete variable domain is EAGVAQSPRYKIIEKRQSVAFWCNPISGHATLYWYQQILGQGPKLLIQFQNNGVVDDSQLPKDRFSAERLKGVDSTLKIQPAKLEDSAVYLCASSRRAGTDTQYFGPGTRLTVL.